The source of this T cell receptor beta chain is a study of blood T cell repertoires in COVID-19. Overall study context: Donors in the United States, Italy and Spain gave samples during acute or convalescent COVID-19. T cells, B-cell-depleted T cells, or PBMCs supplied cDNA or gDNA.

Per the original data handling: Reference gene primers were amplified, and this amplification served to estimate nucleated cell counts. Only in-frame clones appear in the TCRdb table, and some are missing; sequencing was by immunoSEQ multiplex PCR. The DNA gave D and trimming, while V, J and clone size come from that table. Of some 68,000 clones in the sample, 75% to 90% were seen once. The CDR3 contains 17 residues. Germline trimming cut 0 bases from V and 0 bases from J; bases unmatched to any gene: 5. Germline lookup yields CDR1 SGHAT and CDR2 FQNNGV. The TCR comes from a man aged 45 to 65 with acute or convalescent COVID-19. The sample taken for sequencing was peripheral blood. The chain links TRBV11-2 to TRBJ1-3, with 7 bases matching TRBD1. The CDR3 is CASSLDGGQVSGNTIYF. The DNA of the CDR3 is TGTGCCAGCAGCTTAGATGGAGGACAGGTCTCTGGAAACACCATATATTTT.